This TCR beta chain is drawn from a study of blood T cell repertoires in COVID-19. Whole-study context: The United States, Italy and Spain were the sources of the acute and convalescent COVID-19 samples. PBMCs, B-cell-depleted T cells, or T cells provided the cDNA or gDNA that made up the material.

There are 13 residues in the CDR3. CDR1 is SGHAT, CDR2 FQNNGV, per germline. Note on this clone: The junction departs from the called germline gene at one end, perhaps through a read error.

Assignments of participants to cohorts depended upon their own reported clinical history. Recovered status in Cohort 3 required two negative PCRs, clearance, or symptom resolution. Using immunoSEQ multiplex PCR, the repertoire was profiled, and TCRdb retains in-frame clones only, with some absent. The sample contains about 160,000 clones, approximately 88% of which appear only once. The chain combines TRBV11-2 with TRBJ1-1, with 7 positions matching TRBD1. The source material was PBMCs or T cells enriched from blood (not recorded which). The source is a woman aged 45-59 years who had recovered from COVID-19. The chain's CDR3 is CASSLGTASEAFF. CDR3 nucleotides: TGTGCCAGCAGTTTAGGGACAGCTTCTGAAGCTTTCTTT.